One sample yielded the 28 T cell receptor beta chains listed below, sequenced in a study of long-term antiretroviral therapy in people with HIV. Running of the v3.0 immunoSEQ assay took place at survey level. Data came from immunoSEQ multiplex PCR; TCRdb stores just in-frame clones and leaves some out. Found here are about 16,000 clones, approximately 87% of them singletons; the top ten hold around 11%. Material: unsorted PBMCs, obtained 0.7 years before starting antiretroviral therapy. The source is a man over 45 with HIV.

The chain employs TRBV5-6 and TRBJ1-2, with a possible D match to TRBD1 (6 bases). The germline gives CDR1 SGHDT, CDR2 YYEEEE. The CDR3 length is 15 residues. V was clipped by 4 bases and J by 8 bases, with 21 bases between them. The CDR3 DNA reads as TGTGCCAGCAGCATCCTACAGGGACCTTCCGTGGGCTACACCTTC. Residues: CASSILQGPSVGYTF. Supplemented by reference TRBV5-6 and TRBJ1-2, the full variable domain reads DAGVTQSPTHLIKTRGQQVTLRCSPKSGHDTVSWYQQALGQGPQFIFQYYEEEERQRGNFPDRFSGHQFPNYSSELNVNALLLGDSALYLCASSILQGPSVGYTFGSGTRLTVV.

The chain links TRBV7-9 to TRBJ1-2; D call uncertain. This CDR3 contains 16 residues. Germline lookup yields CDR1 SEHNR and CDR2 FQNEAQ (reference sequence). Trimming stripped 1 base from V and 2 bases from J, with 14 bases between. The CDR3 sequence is CASSLGAPVNNYGYTF. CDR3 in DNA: TGTGCCAGCAGCTTAGGGGCCCCGGTCAACAACTATGGCTACACCTTC.

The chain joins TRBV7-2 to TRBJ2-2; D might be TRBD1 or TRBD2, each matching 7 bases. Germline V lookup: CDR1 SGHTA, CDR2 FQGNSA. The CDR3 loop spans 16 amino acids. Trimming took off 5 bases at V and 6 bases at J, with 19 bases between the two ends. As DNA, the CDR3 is TGTGCCAGCAGCATGGGGGAGGGGGCCTACGCCGGGGAGCTGTTTTTT. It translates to CASSMGEGAYAGELFF.

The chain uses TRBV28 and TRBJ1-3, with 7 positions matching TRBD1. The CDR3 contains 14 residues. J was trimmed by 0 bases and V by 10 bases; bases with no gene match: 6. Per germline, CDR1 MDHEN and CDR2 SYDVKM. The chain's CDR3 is CATGGGGSGNTIYF. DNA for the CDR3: TGTGCCACAGGGGGTGGGGGCTCTGGAAACACCATATATTTT.

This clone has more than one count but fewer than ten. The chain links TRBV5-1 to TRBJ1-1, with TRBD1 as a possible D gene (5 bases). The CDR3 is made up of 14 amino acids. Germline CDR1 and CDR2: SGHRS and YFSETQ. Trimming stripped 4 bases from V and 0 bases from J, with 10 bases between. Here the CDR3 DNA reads TGCGCCAGCAGCATTGACAGTATGAACACTGAAGCTTTCTTT. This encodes CASSIDSMNTEAFF.

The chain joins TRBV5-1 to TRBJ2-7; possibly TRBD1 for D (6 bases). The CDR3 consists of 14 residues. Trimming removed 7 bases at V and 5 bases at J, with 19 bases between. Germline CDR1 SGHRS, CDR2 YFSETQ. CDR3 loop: CASGTQGNLDEQYF. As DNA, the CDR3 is TGCGCCAGCGGGACACAGGGTAATCTCGACGAGCAGTACTTC.

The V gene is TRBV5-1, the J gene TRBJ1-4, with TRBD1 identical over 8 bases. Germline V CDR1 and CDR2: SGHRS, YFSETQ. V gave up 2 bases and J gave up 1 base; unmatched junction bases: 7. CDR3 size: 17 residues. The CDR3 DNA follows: TGCGCCAGCAGCTTTGGGACAGGAGGGGGAACTAATGAAAAACTGTTTTTT. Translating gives CASSFGTGGGTNEKLFF. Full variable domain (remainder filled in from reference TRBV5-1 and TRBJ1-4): KAGVTQTPRYLIKTRGQQVTLSCSPISGHRSVSWYQQTPGQGLQFLFEYFSETQRNKGNFPGRFSGRQFSNSRSEMNVSTLELGDSALYLCASSFGTGGGTNEKLFFGSGTQLSVL.

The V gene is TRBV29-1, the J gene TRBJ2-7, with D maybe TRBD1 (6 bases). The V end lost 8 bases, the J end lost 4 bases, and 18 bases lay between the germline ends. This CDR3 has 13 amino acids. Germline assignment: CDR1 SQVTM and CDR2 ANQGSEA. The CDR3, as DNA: TGCAGCTTCCGCCCGGACAGCCAGTACGAGCAGTACTTC. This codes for CSFRPDSQYEQYF.

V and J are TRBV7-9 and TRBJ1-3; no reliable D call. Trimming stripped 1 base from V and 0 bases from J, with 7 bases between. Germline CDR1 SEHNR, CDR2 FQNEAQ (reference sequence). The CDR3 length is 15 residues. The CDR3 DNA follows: TGTGCCAGCAGCTTAGGGACGGTCTCTGGAAACACCATATATTTT. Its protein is CASSLGTVSGNTIYF.

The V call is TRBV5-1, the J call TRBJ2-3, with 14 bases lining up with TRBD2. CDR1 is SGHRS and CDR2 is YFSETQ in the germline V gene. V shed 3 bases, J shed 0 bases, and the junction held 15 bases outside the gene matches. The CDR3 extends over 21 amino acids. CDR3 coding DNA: TGCGCCAGCAGCTCCGGGACTAGCGGGAGTTGGACTCTAACTAGCACAGATACGCAGTATTTT. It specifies CASSSGTSGSWTLTSTDTQYF. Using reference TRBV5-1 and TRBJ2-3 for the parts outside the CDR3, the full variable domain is KAGVTQTPRYLIKTRGQQVTLSCSPISGHRSVSWYQQTPGQGLQFLFEYFSETQRNKGNFPGRFSGRQFSNSRSEMNVSTLELGDSALYLCASSSGTSGSWTLTSTDTQYFGPGTRLTVL.

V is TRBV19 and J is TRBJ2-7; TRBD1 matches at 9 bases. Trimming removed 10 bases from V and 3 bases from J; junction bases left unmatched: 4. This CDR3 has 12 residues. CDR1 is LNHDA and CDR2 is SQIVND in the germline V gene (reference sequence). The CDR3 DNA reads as TGTGCCACGGCGACAGGGGGCTACGAGCAGTACTTC. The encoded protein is CATATGGYEQYF.

The chain's CDR3 is CSVWGTGDEAFF. CDR3 in DNA: TGCAGCGTTTGGGGGACAGGGGATGAAGCTTTCTTT. The rearrangement joins TRBV29-1 to TRBJ1-1, with 10 bases identical to TRBD1. V dropped 5 bases and J dropped 7; count of bases not matched to a gene: 4. The CDR3 totals 12 residues. Germline values: CDR1 SQVTM, CDR2 ANQGSEA.

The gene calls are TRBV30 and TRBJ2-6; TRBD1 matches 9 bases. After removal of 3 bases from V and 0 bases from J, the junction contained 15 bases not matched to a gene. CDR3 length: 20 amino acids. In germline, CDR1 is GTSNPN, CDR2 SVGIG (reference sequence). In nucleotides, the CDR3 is TGTGCCTGGAGCGCTTATCCCCCGGGACAGGGATTCTCTGGGGCCAACGTCCTGACTTTC. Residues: CAWSAYPPGQGFSGANVLTF.

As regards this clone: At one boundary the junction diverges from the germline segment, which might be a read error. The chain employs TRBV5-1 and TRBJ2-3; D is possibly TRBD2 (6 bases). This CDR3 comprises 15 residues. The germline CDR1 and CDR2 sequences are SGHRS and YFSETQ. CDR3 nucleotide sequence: TGCGCCAACAGCTTGGCGGCTAGCGGCACAGATACGCAGTATTTT. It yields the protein CANSLAASGTDTQYF.

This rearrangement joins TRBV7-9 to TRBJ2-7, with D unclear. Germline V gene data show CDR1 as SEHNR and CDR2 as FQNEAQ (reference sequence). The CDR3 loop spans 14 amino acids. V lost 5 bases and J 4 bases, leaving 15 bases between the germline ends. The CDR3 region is CASSRPSNSYEQYF. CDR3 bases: TGTGCCAGCAGCCGACCCAGTAACTCGTACGAGCAGTACTTC.

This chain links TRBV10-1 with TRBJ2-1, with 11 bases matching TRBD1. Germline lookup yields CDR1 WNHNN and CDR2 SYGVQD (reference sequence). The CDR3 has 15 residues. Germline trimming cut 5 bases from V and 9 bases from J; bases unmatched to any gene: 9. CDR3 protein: CASSWGTGGNGEQFF. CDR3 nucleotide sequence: TGCGCCAGCAGTTGGGGGACAGGGGGTAATGGTGAGCAGTTCTTC.

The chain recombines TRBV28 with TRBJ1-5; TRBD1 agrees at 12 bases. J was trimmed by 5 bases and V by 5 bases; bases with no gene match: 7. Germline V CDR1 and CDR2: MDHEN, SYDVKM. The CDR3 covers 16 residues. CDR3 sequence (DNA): TGTGCCAGCAGTCGCCCCGGGACAGGGGGCTATCAGCCCCAGCATTTT. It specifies CASSRPGTGGYQPQHF.

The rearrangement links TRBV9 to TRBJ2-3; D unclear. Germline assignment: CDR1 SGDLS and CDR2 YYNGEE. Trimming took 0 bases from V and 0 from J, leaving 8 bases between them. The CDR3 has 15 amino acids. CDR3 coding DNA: TGTGCCAGCAGCGTAGACGTCAGAAGCACAGATACGCAGTATTTT. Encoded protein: CASSVDVRSTDTQYF.

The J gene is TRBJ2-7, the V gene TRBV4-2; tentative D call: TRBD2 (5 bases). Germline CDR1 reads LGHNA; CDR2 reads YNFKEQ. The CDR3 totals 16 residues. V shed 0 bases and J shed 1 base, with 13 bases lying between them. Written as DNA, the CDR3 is TGTGCCAGCAGCCAAGACCCTGGGCGGGTTTCCTACGAGCAGTACTTC. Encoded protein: CASSQDPGRVSYEQYF.

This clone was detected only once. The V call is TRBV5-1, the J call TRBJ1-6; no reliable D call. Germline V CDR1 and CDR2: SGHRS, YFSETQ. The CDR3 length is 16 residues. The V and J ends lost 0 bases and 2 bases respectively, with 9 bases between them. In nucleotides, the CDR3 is TGCGCCAGCAGCTTGGGAGGTGGGCCCTATAATTCACCCCTCCACTTT. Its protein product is CASSLGGGPYNSPLHF.

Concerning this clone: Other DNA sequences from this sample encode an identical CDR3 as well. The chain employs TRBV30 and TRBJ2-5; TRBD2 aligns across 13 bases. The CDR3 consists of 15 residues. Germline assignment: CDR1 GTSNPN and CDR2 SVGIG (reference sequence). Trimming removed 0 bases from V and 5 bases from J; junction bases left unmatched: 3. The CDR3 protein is CAWSVGLAGVETQYF. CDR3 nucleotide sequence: TGTGCCTGGAGTGTAGGACTAGCGGGAGTGGAGACCCAGTACTTC.

CDR3 in DNA: TGTGCCAGCAACGCCGGGACCTTGGGGATAGGAGCTTTCTTT. Translating gives CASNAGTLGIGAFF. This chain connects TRBV6-6 to TRBJ1-1; a possible D gene is TRBD1 (5 bases). V was cut by 7 bases and J by 10 bases, with 22 bases left in between. Germline lookup yields CDR1 MNHNY and CDR2 SVGAGI (reference sequence). This CDR3 is 14 amino acids long.

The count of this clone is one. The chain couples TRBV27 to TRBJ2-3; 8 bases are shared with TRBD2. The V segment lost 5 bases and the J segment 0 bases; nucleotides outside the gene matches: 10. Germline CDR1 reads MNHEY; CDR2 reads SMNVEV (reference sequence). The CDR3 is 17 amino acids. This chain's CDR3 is CASSRADSGISTDTQYF. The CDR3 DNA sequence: TGTGCCAGCAGTCGGGCAGATAGCGGGATTAGCACAGATACGCAGTATTTT.

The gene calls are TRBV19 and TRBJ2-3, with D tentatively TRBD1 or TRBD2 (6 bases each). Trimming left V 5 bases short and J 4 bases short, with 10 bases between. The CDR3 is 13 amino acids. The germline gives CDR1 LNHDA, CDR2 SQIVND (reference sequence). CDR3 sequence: CASSWGASDTQYF. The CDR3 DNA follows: TGTGCCAGTAGTTGGGGGGCATCAGATACGCAGTATTTT. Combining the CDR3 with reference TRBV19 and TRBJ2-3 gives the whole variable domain DGGITQSPKYLFRKEGQNVTLSCEQNLNHDAMYWYRQDPGQGLRLIYYSQIVNDFQKGDIAEGYSVSREKKESFPLTVTSAQKNPTAFYLCASSWGASDTQYFGPGTRLTVL.

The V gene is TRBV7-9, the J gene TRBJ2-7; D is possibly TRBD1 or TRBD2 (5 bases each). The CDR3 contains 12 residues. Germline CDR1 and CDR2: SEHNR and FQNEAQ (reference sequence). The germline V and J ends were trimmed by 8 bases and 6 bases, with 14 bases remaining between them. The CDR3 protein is CASLRTGTEQYF. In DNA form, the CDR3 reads TGTGCCAGCCTTCGAACGGGGACCGAGCAGTACTTC.

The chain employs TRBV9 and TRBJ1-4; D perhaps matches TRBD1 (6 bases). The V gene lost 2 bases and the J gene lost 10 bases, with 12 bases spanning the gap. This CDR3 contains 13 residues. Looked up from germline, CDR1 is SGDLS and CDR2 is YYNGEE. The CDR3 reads CASSVGGLGKLFF. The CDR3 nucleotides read TGTGCCAGCAGCGTTGGGGGGCTAGGAAAACTGTTTTTT.

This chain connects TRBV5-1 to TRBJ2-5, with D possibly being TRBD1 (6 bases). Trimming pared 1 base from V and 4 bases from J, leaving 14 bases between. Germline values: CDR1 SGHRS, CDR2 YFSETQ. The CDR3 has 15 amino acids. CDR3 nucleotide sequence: TGCGCCAGCAGCTTGCTGGGGGCGCGGACAGAGACCCAGTACTTC. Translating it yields CASSLLGARTETQYF.

The CDR3 loop reads CASSYRDRDAVYGYTF. The CDR3 DNA reads TGTGCCAGCAGCTACCGGGACAGGGATGCGGTCTATGGCTACACCTTC. The chain uses TRBV11-2 and TRBJ1-2; 9 positions agree with TRBD1. Germline V lookup: CDR1 SGHAT, CDR2 FQNNGV. The length of the CDR3 is 16 residues. J lost 4 bases, V lost 4 bases, and 10 bases had no gene match.